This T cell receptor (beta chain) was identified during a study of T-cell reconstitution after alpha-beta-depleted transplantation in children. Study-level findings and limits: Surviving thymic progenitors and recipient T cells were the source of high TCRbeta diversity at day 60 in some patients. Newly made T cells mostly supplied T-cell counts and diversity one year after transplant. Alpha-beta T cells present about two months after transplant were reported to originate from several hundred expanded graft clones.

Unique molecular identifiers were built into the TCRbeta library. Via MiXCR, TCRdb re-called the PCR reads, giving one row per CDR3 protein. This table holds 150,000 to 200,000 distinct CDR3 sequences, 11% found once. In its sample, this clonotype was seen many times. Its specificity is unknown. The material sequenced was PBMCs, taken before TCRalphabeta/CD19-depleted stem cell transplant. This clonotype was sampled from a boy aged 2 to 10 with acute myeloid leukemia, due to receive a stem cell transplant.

The CDR3: CASSGATEAFF. CDR3 coding DNA: TGTGCCAGCAGTGGGGCCACTGAAGCTTTCTTT. The chain joins TRBV25-1 to TRBJ1-1; D is undetermined. V was trimmed by 4 bases and J by 4 bases, leaving 4 bases between them. Germline-derived CDR1 and CDR2 are MGHDK and SYGVNS. The CDR3 consists of 11 residues.